The TCR beta chain under discussion was sequenced for a study of stem cell transplantation in POMP-related autoinflammatory disease. Study summary: Defective thymoproteasomes were hypothesized to impair CD8+ T-cell positive selection.

Sequencing was performed with immunoSEQ multiplex PCR; in TCRdb, only in-frame clones are kept and a portion is missing. The sample shows about 32,000 clones, around nine tenths of them seen only once. This CDR3 spans 14 amino acids. V was cut by 1 base and J by 1 base, with 7 bases left in between. The germline V gene encodes CDR1 KGHSH and CDR2 LQKENI. The chain recombines TRBV18 with TRBJ1-2; a weak D match, TRBD1 (6 bases). The specimen was CD4+ T cells from PBMCs, collected before stem cell transplantation. The receptor comes from a human donor with POMP-related autoinflammation and immune dysregulation (PRAID). The CDR3 protein is CASSPRQDNYGYTF. DNA of the CDR3: TGTGCCAGCTCACCACGACAGGATAACTATGGCTACACCTTC.